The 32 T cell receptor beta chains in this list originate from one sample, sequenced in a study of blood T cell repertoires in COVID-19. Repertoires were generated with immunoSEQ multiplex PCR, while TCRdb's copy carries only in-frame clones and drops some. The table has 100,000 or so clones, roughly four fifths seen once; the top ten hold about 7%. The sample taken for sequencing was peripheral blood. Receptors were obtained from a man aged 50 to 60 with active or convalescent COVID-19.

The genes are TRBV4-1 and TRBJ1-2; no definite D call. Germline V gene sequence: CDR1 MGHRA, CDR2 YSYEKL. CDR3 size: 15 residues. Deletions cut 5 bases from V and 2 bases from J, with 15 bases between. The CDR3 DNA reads TGCGCCAGCAGCTCCGAGCCAGGCTCGAACTATGGCTACACCTTC. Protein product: CASSSEPGSNYGYTF.

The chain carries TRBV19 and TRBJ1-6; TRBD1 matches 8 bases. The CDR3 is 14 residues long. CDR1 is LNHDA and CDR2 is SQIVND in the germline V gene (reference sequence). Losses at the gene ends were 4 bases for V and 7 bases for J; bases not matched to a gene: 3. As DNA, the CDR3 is TGTGCCAGTAGTACGGACAGGGAGAATTCACCCCTCCACTTT. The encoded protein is CASSTDRENSPLHF.

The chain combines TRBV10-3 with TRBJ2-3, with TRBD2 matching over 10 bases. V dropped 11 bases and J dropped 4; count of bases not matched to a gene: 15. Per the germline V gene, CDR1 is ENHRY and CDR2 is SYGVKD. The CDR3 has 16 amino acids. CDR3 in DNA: TGTGCCTCTCGAGGAGCGGGGGGGCATCTCGCAGATACGCAGTATTTT. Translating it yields CASRGAGGHLADTQYF.

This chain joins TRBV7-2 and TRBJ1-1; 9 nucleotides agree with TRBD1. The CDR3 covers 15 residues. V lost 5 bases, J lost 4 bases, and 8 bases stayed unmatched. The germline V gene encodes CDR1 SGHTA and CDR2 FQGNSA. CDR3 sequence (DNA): TGTGCCAGCAGCGCGATGGGACAGGGAGGCACTGAAGCTTTCTTT. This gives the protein CASSAMGQGGTEAFF.

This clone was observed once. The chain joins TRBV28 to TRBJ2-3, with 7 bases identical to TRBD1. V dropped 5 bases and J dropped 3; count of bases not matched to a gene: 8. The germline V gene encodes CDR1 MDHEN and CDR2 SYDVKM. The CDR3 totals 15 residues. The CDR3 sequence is CASSAPGQKTDTQYF. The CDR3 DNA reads TGTGCCAGCAGTGCTCCGGGACAGAAGACAGATACGCAGTATTTT.

The DNA of the CDR3 is TGTGCCAGCAGCTTAGGACTAGCGGGGAAGGGTGAGCAGTTCTTC. This sequence encodes CASSLGLAGKGEQFF. V gene TRBV11-2 combines with J gene TRBJ2-1, with 11 bases lining up with TRBD2. J was trimmed by 9 bases and V by 1 base; bases with no gene match: 5. Germline V lookup: CDR1 SGHAT, CDR2 FQNNGV. This CDR3 spans 15 amino acids.

The CDR3 protein is CASSYSQGAGQPQHF. In DNA form, the CDR3 reads TGTGCCAGCAGTTACTCACAAGGGGCGGGACAGCCCCAGCATTTT. The chain links TRBV6-5 to TRBJ1-5; perhaps TRBD1 as D (5 bases). The CDR3 has 15 amino acids. V lost 0 bases to trimming and J lost 7 bases, with 13 bases between them. Germline CDR1 and CDR2: MNHEY and SVGAGI.

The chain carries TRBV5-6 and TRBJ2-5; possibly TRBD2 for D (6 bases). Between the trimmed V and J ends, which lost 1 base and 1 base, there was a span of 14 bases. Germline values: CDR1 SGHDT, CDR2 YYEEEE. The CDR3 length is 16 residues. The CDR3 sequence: CASSLSMGLAQETQYF. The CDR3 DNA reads TGTGCCAGCAGCTTGTCCATGGGACTCGCCCAAGAGACCCAGTACTTC. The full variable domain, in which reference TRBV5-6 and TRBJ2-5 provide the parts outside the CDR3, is DAGVTQSPTHLIKTRGQQVTLRCSPKSGHDTVSWYQQALGQGPQFIFQYYEEEERQRGNFPDRFSGHQFPNYSSELNVNALLLGDSALYLCASSLSMGLAQETQYFGPGTRLLVL.

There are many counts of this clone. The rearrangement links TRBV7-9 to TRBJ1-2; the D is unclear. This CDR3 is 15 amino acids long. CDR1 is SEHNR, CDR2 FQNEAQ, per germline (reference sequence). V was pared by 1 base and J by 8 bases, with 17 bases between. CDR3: CASSLGFDGSGGYTF. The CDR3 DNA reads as TGTGCCAGCAGCTTAGGTTTTGACGGCTCGGGGGGCTACACCTTC. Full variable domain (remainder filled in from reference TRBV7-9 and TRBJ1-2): DTGVSQNPRHKITKRGQNVTFRCDPISEHNRLYWYRQTLGQGPEFLTYFQNEAQLEKSRLLSDRFSAERPKGSFSTLEIQRTEQGDSAMYLCASSLGFDGSGGYTFGSGTRLTVV.

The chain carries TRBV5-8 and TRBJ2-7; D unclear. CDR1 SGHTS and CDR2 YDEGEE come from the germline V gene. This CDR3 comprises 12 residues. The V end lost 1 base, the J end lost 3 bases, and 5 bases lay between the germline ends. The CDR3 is CASSLSGYEQYV. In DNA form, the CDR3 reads TGTGCCAGCAGCTTGTCGGGCTACGAGCAGTACGTC.

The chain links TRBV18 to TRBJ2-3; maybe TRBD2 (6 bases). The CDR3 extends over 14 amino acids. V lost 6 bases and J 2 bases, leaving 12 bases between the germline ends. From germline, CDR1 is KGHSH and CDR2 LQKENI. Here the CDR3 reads CASSGEANTDTQYF. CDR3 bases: TGTGCCAGCTCGGGGGAGGCCAACACAGATACGCAGTATTTT.

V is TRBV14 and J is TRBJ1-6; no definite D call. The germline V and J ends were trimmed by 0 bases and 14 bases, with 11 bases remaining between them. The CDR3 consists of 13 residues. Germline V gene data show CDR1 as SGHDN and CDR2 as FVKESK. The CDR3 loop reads CASSQEYFSSLHF. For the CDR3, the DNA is TGTGCCAGCAGCCAAGAGTATTTCTCTTCCCTCCACTTT.

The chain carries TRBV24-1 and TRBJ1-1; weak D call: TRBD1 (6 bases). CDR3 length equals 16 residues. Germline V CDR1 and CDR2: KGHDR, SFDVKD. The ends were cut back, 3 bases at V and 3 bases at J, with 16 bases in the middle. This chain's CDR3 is CATSDTRRGGDTEAFF. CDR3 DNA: TGTGCCACCAGTGATACCCGGAGGGGGGGCGACACTGAAGCTTTCTTT.

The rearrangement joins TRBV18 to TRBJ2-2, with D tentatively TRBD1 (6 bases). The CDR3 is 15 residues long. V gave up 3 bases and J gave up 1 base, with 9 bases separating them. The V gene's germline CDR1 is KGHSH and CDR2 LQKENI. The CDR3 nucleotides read TGTGCCAGCTCACCCGGACAGCGGAACACCGGGGAGCTGTTTTTT. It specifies CASSPGQRNTGELFF.

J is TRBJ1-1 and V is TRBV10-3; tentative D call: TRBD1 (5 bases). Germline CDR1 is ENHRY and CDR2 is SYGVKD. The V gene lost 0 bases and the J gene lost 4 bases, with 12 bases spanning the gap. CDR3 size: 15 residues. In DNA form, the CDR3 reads TGTGCCATCAGTGAGTCTGGGAGGGGAGTCACTGAAGCTTTCTTT. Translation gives CAISESGRGVTEAFF.

The CDR3 coding sequence is TGTGCCAGCAGCTTAGCGCGGATTAGCACAGATACGCAGTATTTT. It yields the protein CASSLARISTDTQYF. The chain couples TRBV7-9 to TRBJ2-3; D ambiguous. This CDR3 is built from 15 residues. Germline V gives CDR1 SEHNR, CDR2 FQNEAQ (reference sequence). Trimming removed 0 bases from V and 0 bases from J, with 7 bases in between.

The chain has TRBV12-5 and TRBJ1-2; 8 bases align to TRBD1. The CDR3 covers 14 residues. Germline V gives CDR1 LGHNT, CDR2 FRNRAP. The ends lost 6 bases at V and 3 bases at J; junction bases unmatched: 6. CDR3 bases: TGTGCTAGTGGCCCACAGGGGGTTTACTATGGCTACACCTTC. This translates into CASGPQGVYYGYTF.

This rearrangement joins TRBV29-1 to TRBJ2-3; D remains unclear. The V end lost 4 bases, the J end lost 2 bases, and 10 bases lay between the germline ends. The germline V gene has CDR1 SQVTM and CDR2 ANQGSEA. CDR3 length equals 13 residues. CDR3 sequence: CSVALTATDTQYF. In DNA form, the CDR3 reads TGCAGCGTTGCCCTCACTGCCACAGATACGCAGTATTTT.

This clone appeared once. The CDR3 nucleotides read TGTGCCAGCAGCCCCGGACAGGAAAATTCACCCCTCCACTTT. Its translation: CASSPGQENSPLHF. The chain carries TRBV11-3 and TRBJ1-6; 7 bases line up with TRBD1. CDR3 length: 14 residues. Germline CDR1 and CDR2: SGHNT and YENEEA. V lost 5 bases to trimming and J lost 7 bases; unmatched junction nucleotides: 5.

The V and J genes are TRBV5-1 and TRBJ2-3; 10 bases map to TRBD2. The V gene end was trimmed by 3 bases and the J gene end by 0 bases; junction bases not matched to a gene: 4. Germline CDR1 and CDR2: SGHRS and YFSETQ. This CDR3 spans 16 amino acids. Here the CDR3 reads CASSSISGGSTDTQYF. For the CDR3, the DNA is TGCGCCAGCAGCTCAATTAGCGGGGGGAGCACAGATACGCAGTATTTT. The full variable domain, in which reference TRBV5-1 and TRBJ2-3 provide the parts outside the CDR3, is KAGVTQTPRYLIKTRGQQVTLSCSPISGHRSVSWYQQTPGQGLQFLFEYFSETQRNKGNFPGRFSGRQFSNSRSEMNVSTLELGDSALYLCASSSISGGSTDTQYFGPGTRLTVL.

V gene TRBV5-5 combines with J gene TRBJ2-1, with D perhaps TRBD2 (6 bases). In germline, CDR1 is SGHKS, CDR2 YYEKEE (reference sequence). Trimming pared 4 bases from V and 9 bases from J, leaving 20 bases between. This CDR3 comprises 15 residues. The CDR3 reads CASSPPGLGPGEQFF. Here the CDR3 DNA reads TGTGCCAGCAGCCCACCGGGACTGGGGCCCGGTGAGCAGTTCTTC. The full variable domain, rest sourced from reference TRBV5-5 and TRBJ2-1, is DAGVTQSPTHLIKTRGQQVTLRCSPISGHKSVSWYQQVLGQGPQFIFQYYEKEERGRGNFPDRFSARQFPNYSSELNVNALLLGDSALYLCASSPPGLGPGEQFFGPGTRLTVL.

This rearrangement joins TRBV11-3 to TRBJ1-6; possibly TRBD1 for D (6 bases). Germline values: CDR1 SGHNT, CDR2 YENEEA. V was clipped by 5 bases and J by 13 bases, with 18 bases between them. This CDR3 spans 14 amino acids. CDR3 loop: CASSPGHSTGPLHF. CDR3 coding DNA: TGTGCCAGCAGCCCGGGACATTCGACGGGGCCCCTCCACTTT.

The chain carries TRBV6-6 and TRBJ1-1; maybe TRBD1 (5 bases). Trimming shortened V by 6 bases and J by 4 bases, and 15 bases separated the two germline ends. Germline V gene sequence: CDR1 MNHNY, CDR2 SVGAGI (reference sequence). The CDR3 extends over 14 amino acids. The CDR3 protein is CASRAWGETTEAFF. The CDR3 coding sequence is TGTGCCAGCAGGGCGTGGGGGGAGACCACTGAAGCTTTCTTT.

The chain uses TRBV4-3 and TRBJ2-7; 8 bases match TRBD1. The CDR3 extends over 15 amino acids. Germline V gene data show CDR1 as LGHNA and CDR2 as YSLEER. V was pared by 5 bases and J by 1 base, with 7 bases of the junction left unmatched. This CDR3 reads CASSRSGGASYEQYF. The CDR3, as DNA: TGCGCCAGCAGCAGATCAGGGGGCGCATCCTACGAGCAGTACTTC.

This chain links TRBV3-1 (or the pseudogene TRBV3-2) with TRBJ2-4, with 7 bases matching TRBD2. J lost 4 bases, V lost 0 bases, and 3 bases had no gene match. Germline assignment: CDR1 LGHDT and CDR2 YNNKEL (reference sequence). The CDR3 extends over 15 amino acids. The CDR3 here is CASSQDSAGKNIQYF. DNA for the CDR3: TGTGCCAGCAGCCAAGATTCAGCGGGAAAAAACATTCAGTACTTC.

This CDR3 is CASSLTGGNQETQYF. The CDR3 DNA reads as TGTGCCAGCAGCTTGACAGGGGGCAATCAAGAGACCCAGTACTTC. This chain joins TRBV9 and TRBJ2-5; TRBD1 aligns across 10 bases. The germline V gene has CDR1 SGDLS and CDR2 YYNGEE. The CDR3 loop spans 15 amino acids. The junction had 5 bases not matched to a gene; V was cut back by 4 bases and J by 2 bases. The full variable domain, with the rest looked up from reference TRBV9 and TRBJ2-5, is DSGVTQTPKHLITATGQRVTLRCSPRSGDLSVYWYQQSLDQGLQFLIQYYNGEERAKGNILERFSAQQFPDLHSELNLSSLELGDSALYFCASSLTGGNQETQYFGPGTRLLVL.

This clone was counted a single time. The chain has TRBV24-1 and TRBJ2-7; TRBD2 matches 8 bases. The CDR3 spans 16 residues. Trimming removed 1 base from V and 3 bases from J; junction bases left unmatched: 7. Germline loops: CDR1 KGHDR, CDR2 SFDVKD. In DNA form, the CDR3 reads TGTGCCACCAGTGATTTCGCGGGGGGTTCAAACTACGAGCAGTACTTC. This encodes CATSDFAGGSNYEQYF.

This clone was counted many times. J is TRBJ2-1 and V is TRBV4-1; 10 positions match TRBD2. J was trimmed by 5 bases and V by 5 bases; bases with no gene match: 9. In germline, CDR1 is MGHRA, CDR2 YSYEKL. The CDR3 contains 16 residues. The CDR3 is CASSSGRLAGDNEQFF. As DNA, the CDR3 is TGCGCCAGCAGCTCCGGAAGACTAGCGGGTGACAATGAGCAGTTCTTC.

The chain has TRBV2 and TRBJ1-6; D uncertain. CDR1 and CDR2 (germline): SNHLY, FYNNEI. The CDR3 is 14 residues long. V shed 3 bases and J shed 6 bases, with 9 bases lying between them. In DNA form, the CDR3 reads TGTGCCAGCAGTGAGCGGGTCCCTAATTCACCCCTCCACTTT. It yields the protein CASSERVPNSPLHF.

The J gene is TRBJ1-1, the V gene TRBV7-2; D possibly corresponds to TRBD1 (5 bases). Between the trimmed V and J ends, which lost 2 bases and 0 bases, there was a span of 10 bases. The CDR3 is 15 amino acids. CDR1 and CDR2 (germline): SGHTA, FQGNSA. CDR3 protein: CASSLQGAVNTEAFF. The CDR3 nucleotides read TGTGCCAGCAGCTTACAAGGGGCGGTGAACACTGAAGCTTTCTTT.

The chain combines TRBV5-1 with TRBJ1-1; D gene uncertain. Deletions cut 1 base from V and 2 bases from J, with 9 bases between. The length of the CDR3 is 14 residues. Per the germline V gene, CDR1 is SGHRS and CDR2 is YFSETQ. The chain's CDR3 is CASSLLGENTEAFF. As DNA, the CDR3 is TGCGCCAGCAGCTTGCTTGGAGAAAACACTGAAGCTTTCTTT.

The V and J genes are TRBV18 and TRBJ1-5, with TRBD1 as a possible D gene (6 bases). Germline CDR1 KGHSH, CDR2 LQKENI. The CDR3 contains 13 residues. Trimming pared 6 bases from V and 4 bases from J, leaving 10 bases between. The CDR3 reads CASSPGQNQPQHF. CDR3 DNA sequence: TGTGCCAGCTCCCCAGGACAGAATCAGCCCCAGCATTTT.